This TCR beta chain was sequenced for a study of T cell clonotyping in hematopoietic cell transplantation (TCRdb year 2021). Notes on the research overall: Recipient samples taken before transplant were obtained following cytoreduction. A total of under 150 blood samples were gathered in the study from roughly 40 consecutive transplant recipients along with their related donors. Patients were recruited between 2015 and 2017 and followed until late 2020 or death.

The investigation overall reported the following: Only a small fraction of recipient repertoires overlapped donor repertoires, with over 95% appearing de novo at the given depth. Inverse Simpson Index values from donors and from recipients before transplant predicted broader TCR repertoire diversity after transplant. After transplant, TCR diversity in recipients dropped, and pathologically expanded clonotypes increased progressively from day 30 to day 180. The sample size was limited and the cells went unsorted, which meant the CD4 and CD8 repertoire contributions could not be told apart.

The sample's time point label, in plain terms: recipient sample about 28 days before transplant, after cytoreduction. Blood samples were obtained from recipients approximately 28 days before transplant and at days 30, 100 and 180 after transplant. Using Nuclei Lysis Solution, genomic DNA was extracted from unfractionated peripheral blood mononuclear cells that were either fresh or cryopreserved. Note on this clone: The antigen it binds to is not known. No base quality values were provided; no much bigger clone lies one nucleotide off.

With the immunoSEQ assay, which is a bias-controlled multiplex PCR relying on V- and J-specific primers, TCR beta CDR3 regions were amplified from genomic DNA. In a second PCR step, a proprietary barcode and Illumina adapter sequences were attached to the CDR3 amplicons. An Illumina MiSeq instrument was used to sequence the CDR3 libraries. The paper's processing steps were these. Export and quality control were handled in immunoSEQ Analyzer 3.0, while downstream analyses relied on R Bioconductor and Immunarch. Only productive rearrangements in the normalized downsampled data set were used to calculate repertoire metrics. In the normalized cohort, clonotypes with more than 5 templates were defined as pathologically expanded. Repertoire diversity was measured with the Inverse Simpson Index. To capture all clonotypes, the CMV-specificity analyses were run on the non-normalized data set. This immuneACCESS table, as held by TCRdb, lists in-frame sequences with V and J called but not all clones. Of the missing ones, under half trace to an unresolved V gene in checked studies; the others have no known cause. The V and J calls and clone size are taken from that table; D and trimming were inferred from the DNA. This sample gives roughly 28,000 clones in total; around 93% of them show up just once. The top ten clonotypes cover approximately 2.2% of the sample.

V loses 4 bases, J loses 3 bases, and the germline ends lie 14 bases apart. Taken from cysteine to phenylalanine, the CDR3 has 14 residues. The read is trimmed to its CDR3 DNA, 42 bases read in frame from base 1. The germline V gene (reference sequence) sets CDR1 to SGHNT and CDR2 to YYREEE. This chain joins TRBV5-4 to TRBJ2-7; the D gene is perhaps TRBD1, from 7 matching bases. This clonotype originated in a man aged 50-60 years with acute myeloid leukemia. Some clones in this sample may be carry-over from other donors' samples. The sequences come from peripheral blood mononuclear cells, collected before stem cell transplant. The CDR3 here reads CASSPQGGSYEQYF. The DNA sequence is given as TGTGCCAGCAGCCCCCAGGGGGGTAGCTACGAGCAGTACTTC.